This TCR beta chain appears in the sequencing data of a study of CD4 and CD8 cells across lung adenocarcinoma regions. TCRdb re-called the PCR reads with MiXCR, one entry per CDR3 protein. The sample shows approximately 24,000 distinct CDR3 sequences, 53% of them seen only once. Donors had localized lung adenocarcinoma, a non-small cell lung cancer. The CDR3 contains 13 residues. Between the trimmed V and J ends, which lost 1 base and 10 bases, there was a span of 11 bases. Germline CDR1 reads LGHDT; CDR2 reads YNNKEL (reference sequence). This chain joins TRBV3-1 and TRBJ2-1; no definite D call. This clonotype originated in a male donor with lung adenocarcinoma. The CD4 and CD8 labels of this study may be unreliable. Sequencing was done on a sample of CD8+ T cells from the center of a lung tumor. CDR3 sequence: CASSQVNSREQFF. Written as DNA, the CDR3 is TGTGCCAGCAGCCAAGTGAATTCACGAGAGCAGTTCTTC.